Listed here are 32 T cell receptor beta chains from one sample, sequenced in a study of cytomegalovirus exposure and HLA in healthy donors. The PCR used 60 Vbeta and 13 Jbeta primers. Libraries were prepared by immunoSEQ multiplex PCR; TCRdb keeps only in-frame clonotypes and omits some of them. The sample shows about 130,000 clones, roughly three quarters of them seen only once. The sequenced sample consisted of PBMCs. These receptors all come from a man aged 25 to 40 in good health and CMV-seronegative.

V usage is TRBV2 and J usage is TRBJ2-1, with 8 bases lining up with TRBD1. V was clipped by 6 bases and J by 8 bases; unmatched bases: 6. Germline lookup yields CDR1 SNHLY and CDR2 FYNNEI. The CDR3 loop spans 13 amino acids. The DNA for the CDR3 is TGTGCCAGCAGGGCTGACAGGGGAGATGAGCAGTTCTTC. This encodes CASRADRGDEQFF.

This sequence joins TRBV29-1 and TRBJ2-5; 8 bases are shared with TRBD2. V lost 3 bases to trimming and J lost 4 bases; unmatched junction nucleotides: 7. Germline V gene sequence: CDR1 SQVTM, CDR2 ANQGSEA. CDR3 length: 14 amino acids. The CDR3 spells CSVEGAGGGETQYF. The CDR3 bases are TGCAGCGTTGAGGGGGCGGGGGGCGGAGAGACCCAGTACTTC.

Comments on this clone: The junction and the germline gene differ at one end; a read error may be behind it. The V call is TRBV5-1, the J call TRBJ2-7; the match to TRBD1 covers 7 bases. CDR1 is SGHRS, CDR2 YFSETQ, per germline. This CDR3 is 15 amino acids long. CDR3 nucleotides: TGCGCCAGCAGCATGGATGGGACAGCAATCTACGGGCAGTACTTC. It specifies CASSMDGTAIYGQYF.

CDR3 DNA sequence: TGTGCCAGCAGCTTGTTTGAGTATCGGCGGGAGTTAACCTACGAGCAGTACTTC. It specifies CASSLFEYRRELTYEQYF. The chain combines TRBV7-9 with TRBJ2-7, with 7 bases that match TRBD2. Trimming removed 3 bases from V and 2 bases from J; junction bases left unmatched: 16. The CDR3 loop spans 18 amino acids. Germline V gene lookup returns CDR1 SEHNR and CDR2 FQNEAQ (reference sequence).

The rearrangement uses TRBV5-6 and TRBJ2-7, with 9 bases identical to TRBD2. Germline V gene lookup returns CDR1 SGHDT and CDR2 YYEEEE. The CDR3 has 15 amino acids. V dropped 5 bases and J dropped 3; count of bases not matched to a gene: 9. CDR3 sequence reads: CASRGAGGPIYEQYF. CDR3 nucleotide sequence: TGTGCCAGCAGAGGGGCGGGAGGGCCCATCTACGAGCAGTACTTC.

This sequence joins TRBV5-1 and TRBJ1-5; D uncertain. Germline loops: CDR1 SGHRS, CDR2 YFSETQ. The CDR3 length is 16 residues. V gave up 4 bases and J gave up 1 base, with 15 bases separating them. CDR3 in DNA: TGCGCCAGCAGCCCATTAGGCGGGGAAAGCAATCAGCCCCAGCATTTT. As protein: CASSPLGGESNQPQHF.

The rearrangement joins TRBV2 to TRBJ1-1, with D unresolved. The CDR3 length is 11 residues. V was cut by 10 bases and J by 6 bases, with 12 bases left in between. The germline gives CDR1 SNHLY, CDR2 FYNNEI. In DNA form, the CDR3 reads TGTGCCAAAGCGGGTGGGTCTGAAGCTTTCTTT. This gives the protein CAKAGGSEAFF.

The rearrangement uses TRBV5-1 and TRBJ2-7; D not resolved. Germline V gene sequence: CDR1 SGHRS, CDR2 YFSETQ. The CDR3 contains 14 residues. The germline V and J ends were trimmed by 4 bases and 1 base, with 12 bases remaining between them. The CDR3 bases are TGCGCCAGCAGCCCGAGACCGGGTTCCTACGAGCAGTACTTC. It is translated as CASSPRPGSYEQYF.

The CDR3 DNA reads TGTGCCAGCAGTTTAGACGGGCAGGGCCACTACTATGGCTACACCTTC. Translation: CASSLDGQGHYYGYTF. The rearrangement joins TRBV28 to TRBJ1-2; possibly TRBD1 for D (5 bases). The CDR3 contains 16 residues. The germline gives CDR1 MDHEN, CDR2 SYDVKM. V was pared by 2 bases and J by 3 bases, with 16 bases between.

The chain uses TRBV6-1 and TRBJ1-5; 12 bases line up with TRBD1. This CDR3 comprises 15 residues. V trimming: 5 bases; J trimming: 8 bases; junction bases outside the gene matches: 7. Germline V CDR1 and CDR2: MNHNS, SASEGT. CDR3 DNA sequence: TGTGCCAGCAGTTTGGGACAGGGGGCCTGGGAGCCCCAGCATTTT. Its protein is CASSLGQGAWEPQHF.

This rearrangement joins TRBV29-1 to TRBJ2-5; the match to TRBD2 covers 7 bases. V was pared by 3 bases and J by 5 bases, with 6 bases of the junction left unmatched. Germline V CDR1 and CDR2: SQVTM, ANQGSEA. The CDR3 sequence is 13 residues long. CDR3 DNA sequence: TGCAGCGTTGATGGCGGGGGATGGGAGACCCAGTACTTC. Its protein is CSVDGGGWETQYF.

V and J are TRBV7-9 and TRBJ2-1; 7 bases fit TRBD1. This CDR3 has 17 residues. With V trimmed by 5 bases and J by 9 bases, 19 bases remained unmatched. The germline CDR1 and CDR2 sequences are SEHNR and FQNEAQ (reference sequence). The CDR3 DNA is TGTGCCAGCAGCCAACAAGAGAAGCACAGGGGTGGGACTGAGCAGTTCTTC. Protein sequence: CASSQQEKHRGGTEQFF.

This rearrangement joins TRBV9 to TRBJ2-1; a weak D match, TRBD2 (5 bases). Deletions cut 4 bases from V and 5 bases from J, with 19 bases between. Germline V gives CDR1 SGDLS, CDR2 YYNGEE. The CDR3 extends over 16 amino acids. This chain's CDR3 is CASSYPTLSANNEQFF. CDR3 sequence (DNA): TGTGCCAGCAGCTATCCAACCCTTAGCGCTAACAATGAGCAGTTCTTC.

The CDR3 protein is CASSPFGYSDTEAFF. CDR3 sequence (DNA): TGTGCCAGCTCACCATTCGGGTATAGCGACACTGAAGCTTTCTTT. This chain uses TRBV18 with TRBJ1-1, with unresolved D. Germline V gene lookup returns CDR1 KGHSH and CDR2 LQKENI. V was shortened by 2 bases and J by 3 bases, with 13 bases between the two germline ends. The CDR3 spans 15 residues.

J is TRBJ2-3 and V is TRBV7-3, with 14 bases fitting TRBD2. This CDR3 is 17 amino acids long. Germline values: CDR1 SGHTA, CDR2 FQGTGA. Unmatched junction bases numbered 10, after V lost 5 bases and J lost 6 bases. The CDR3 region is CASSRTGLAGGRDTQYF. The CDR3 DNA sequence: TGTGCCAGCAGCCGTACCGGACTAGCGGGAGGTCGGGATACGCAGTATTTT.

The V call is TRBV30, the J call TRBJ2-3; 7 bases are shared with TRBD2. CDR3 size: 13 residues. The germline V gene has CDR1 GTSNPN and CDR2 SVGIG (reference sequence). V lost 5 bases and J lost 2; bases outside the gene matches: 4. CDR3: CAWEGLDTDTQYF. CDR3 bases: TGTGCCTGGGAAGGACTAGACACAGATACGCAGTATTTT.

To note about this clone: Additional DNA sequences in this sample encode the identical CDR3. The chain links TRBV5-1 to TRBJ1-5, with D possibly being TRBD1 (5 bases). The CDR3 has 15 residues. V gave up 0 bases and J gave up 7 bases, with 14 bases separating them. Germline V CDR1 and CDR2: SGHRS, YFSETQ. This CDR3 is CASSLGGNGGQPQHF. The DNA for the CDR3 is TGCGCCAGCAGCTTGGGAGGGAACGGGGGACAGCCCCAGCATTTT.

The chain links TRBV7-9 to TRBJ1-1; TRBD1 is a possible D gene (5 bases). V lost 6 bases to trimming and J lost 0 bases, with 14 bases between them. The CDR3 runs to 15 residues. Germline V gene data show CDR1 as SEHNR and CDR2 as FQNEAQ (reference sequence). The CDR3 nucleotides read TGTGCCAGCAGTCCCATGACAGCGATGAACACTGAAGCTTTCTTT. It encodes CASSPMTAMNTEAFF.

This chain uses TRBV5-6 with TRBJ1-2; D perhaps matches TRBD1 (6 bases). Trimming left V 6 bases short and J 3 bases short, with 9 bases between. The CDR3 consists of 12 residues. Germline assignment: CDR1 SGHDT and CDR2 YYEEEE. CDR3 loop: CASTTGYYGYTF. DNA of the CDR3: TGTGCCAGCACCACAGGGTACTATGGCTACACCTTC.

The J gene is TRBJ2-7, the V gene TRBV28, with D possibly matching TRBD2 (6 bases). Trimming removed 8 bases at V and 6 bases at J, with 23 bases between. The length of the CDR3 is 15 residues. The germline CDR1 and CDR2 sequences are MDHEN and SYDVKM. The CDR3 region has the DNA TGTGCCAGCGCCCCCCCCGGGGTTGGGAGGCGCGAGCAGTACTTC. Protein product: CASAPPGVGRREQYF.

The CDR3 region has the DNA TGTGCCACCTATCCGGCTGGACTAGCGGTCAACACAGATACGCAGTATTTT. Its protein product is CATYPAGLAVNTDTQYF. This rearrangement joins TRBV19 to TRBJ2-3; 10 nucleotides agree with TRBD2. CDR1 and CDR2 (germline): LNHDA, SQIVND (reference sequence). The junction had 15 bases not matched to a gene; V was cut back by 10 bases and J by 2 bases. CDR3 length: 17 amino acids.

This chain links TRBV27 with TRBJ2-1; TRBD1 matches at 8 bases. Per germline, CDR1 MNHEY and CDR2 SMNVEV (reference sequence). V trimming: 3 bases; J trimming: 0 bases; junction bases outside the gene matches: 1. CDR3 length: 15 amino acids. The CDR3 coding sequence is TGTGCCAGCAGTTTTGACAGGGGCTCCTACAATGAGCAGTTCTTC. Encoded protein: CASSFDRGSYNEQFF.

The CDR3 bases are TGTGCCAGCAGCCCCCTCCCGGGACTAGCGGGAGCGGGCGGGGGCAATGAGCAGTTCTTC. Protein product: CASSPLPGLAGAGGGNEQFF. This chain uses TRBV9 with TRBJ2-1; 14 bases agree with TRBD2. The V gene end was trimmed by 4 bases and the J gene end by 6 bases; junction bases not matched to a gene: 18. Germline V gene data show CDR1 as SGDLS and CDR2 as YYNGEE. This CDR3 is built from 20 residues.

The J gene is TRBJ2-5, the V gene TRBV6-5; TRBD2 agrees at 8 bases. The germline gives CDR1 MNHEY, CDR2 SVGAGI. Losses at the gene ends were 5 bases for V and 2 bases for J; bases not matched to a gene: 7. The CDR3 runs 15 residues. The CDR3 DNA reads TGTGCCAGCAGTCATAGCGGGGCCTTTCAAGAGACCCAGTACTTC. Translation gives CASSHSGAFQETQYF.

This clone was detected only a few times. The same CDR3 is also encoded by other DNA sequences in this sample. This sequence joins TRBV29-1 and TRBJ2-1; 8 bases match TRBD2. V dropped 5 bases and J dropped 4; count of bases not matched to a gene: 4. CDR1 is SQVTM, CDR2 ANQGSEA, per germline. This CDR3 region has 13 residues. The CDR3 sequence is CSVRTGGYNEQFF. The CDR3 DNA sequence: TGCAGCGTTCGAACGGGAGGGTACAATGAGCAGTTCTTC.

The chain combines TRBV6-1 with TRBJ1-2, with TRBD1 identical over 9 bases. V lost 6 bases to trimming and J lost 8 bases; unmatched junction nucleotides: 4. CDR1 MNHNS and CDR2 SASEGT come from the germline V gene. CDR3 length: 12 residues. The DNA of the CDR3 is TGTGCCAGCAGCCGGGACAGGGACGGCTACACCTTC. It codes for CASSRDRDGYTF.

The chain uses TRBV6-5 and TRBJ1-2; 7 positions agree with TRBD1. This CDR3 is 12 amino acids long. Looked up from germline, CDR1 is MNHEY and CDR2 is SVGAGI. The trim removed 9 bases at V and 8 bases at J, leaving 9 bases unmatched. Here the CDR3 DNA reads TGTGCCAGATACTACAGGGACAGAGGCTACACCTTC. Protein: CARYYRDRGYTF.

This sequence joins TRBV5-5 and TRBJ2-7; TRBD2 agrees at 11 bases. V shed 2 bases and J 6 bases; nucleotides not matched to a gene: 1. Looked up from germline, CDR1 is SGHKS and CDR2 is YYEKEE (reference sequence). This CDR3 spans 13 amino acids. Here the CDR3 DNA reads TGTGCCAGCAGCTTTGGACTAGCGGGCGAGCAGTACTTC. This gives the protein CASSFGLAGEQYF.

The count of this clone is one. The genes are TRBV2 and TRBJ1-3; TRBD1 agrees at 7 bases. This CDR3 has 19 amino acids. The V segment lost 2 bases and the J segment 0 bases; nucleotides outside the gene matches: 13. Germline V gene data show CDR1 as SNHLY and CDR2 as FYNNEI. The DNA for the CDR3 is TGTGCCAGCAGTGAAATCTGGGCAGGGGGTTTGGGCTCTGGAAACACCATATATTTT. It yields the protein CASSEIWAGGLGSGNTIYF.

CDR3 nucleotides: TGCGCCAGCAGCTTGGTAAACAGGGGGGACTACCAAGCTTTCTTT. Its protein product is CASSLVNRGDYQAFF. J is TRBJ1-1 and V is TRBV5-1, with 8 bases fitting TRBD1. This CDR3 is 15 amino acids long. Trimming took 0 bases from V and 9 from J; bases not matched to a gene: 10. Per the germline V gene, CDR1 is SGHRS and CDR2 is YFSETQ.

The chain carries TRBV19 and TRBJ2-6; D possibly corresponds to TRBD2 (6 bases). Germline V gene lookup returns CDR1 LNHDA and CDR2 SQIVND (reference sequence). V was trimmed by 2 bases and J by 0 bases, leaving 8 bases between them. CDR3 length: 16 residues. The CDR3 nucleotides read TGTGCCAGTAGTATAATGCGGGGCTCTGGGGCCAACGTCCTGACTTTC. Its translation is CASSIMRGSGANVLTF. Variable domain in full (rest from reference TRBV19 and TRBJ2-6): DGGITQSPKYLFRKEGQNVTLSCEQNLNHDAMYWYRQDPGQGLRLIYYSQIVNDFQKGDIAEGYSVSREKKESFPLTVTSAQKNPTAFYLCASSIMRGSGANVLTFGAGSRLTVL.

This clone was observed once. The rearrangement uses TRBV7-2 and TRBJ2-7; a weak D match, TRBD1 (6 bases). Trimming shortened V by 5 bases and J by 3 bases, and 8 bases separated the two germline ends. This CDR3 spans 12 amino acids. The germline V gene has CDR1 SGHTA and CDR2 FQGNSA. The DNA for the CDR3 is TGTGCCAGCAGCGGACAGTTCTACGAGCAGTACTTC. This gives the protein CASSGQFYEQYF. Full variable domain (rest looked up from reference TRBV7-2 and TRBJ2-7): GAGVSQSPSNKVTEKGKDVELRCDPISGHTALYWYRQSLGQGLEFLIYFQGNSAPDKSGLPSDRFSAERTGGSVSTLTIQRTQQEDSAVYLCASSGQFYEQYFGPGTRLTVT.